These T cell receptor beta chains were read from a single sample in a study of cytomegalovirus exposure and HLA in healthy donors. Some clones are missing from TCRdb's copy, which holds only in-frame ones; the method was immunoSEQ multiplex PCR. The sample carries 100,000 or so clones, about 66% recorded once. The sample was PBMCs. These receptors originate from a man aged 30 to 45 in good health and CMV-seronegative. Both conserved end residues are part of each CDR3. A D gene is named only where the DNA matches it firmly. Size is stated for part of the rows, as once, few or many counts, or as a class when the clone is expanded.

cdr3_length,v_call,d_call,j_call,clone_size,cdr3_aa,cdr3_nt
15,TRBV28,TRBD1,TRBJ1-5,.,CASRTTGRSNQPQHF,TGTGCCAGCAGGACGACAGGGAGAAGCAATCAGCCCCAGCATTTT
13,TRBV5-4,.,TRBJ2-6,once,CANGQPGANVLTF,TGTGCCAACGGACAGCCTGGGGCCAACGTCCTGACTTTC
16,TRBV5-6,TRBD1,TRBJ2-5,.,CASSIYRGLAQETQYF,TGTGCCAGCAGCATCTACAGGGGTCTTGCTCAAGAGACCCAGTACTTC
14,TRBV30,.,TRBJ1-1,.,CAWSADRTNTEAFF,TGTGCCTGGAGTGCCGACAGGACCAACACTGAAGCTTTCTTT
15,TRBV6-5,TRBD1,TRBJ2-3,.,CASSSDGTATDTQYF,TGTGCCAGCAGTTCTGACGGGACAGCGACAGATACGCAGTATTTT
20,TRBV23-1,.,TRBJ2-2,.,CASSCPWRDSPKKNTGELFF,TGCGCCAGCAGTTGTCCGTGGCGGGACTCCCCAAAAAAGAACACCGGGGAGCTGTTTTTT
13,TRBV19,.,TRBJ1-2,.,CASTPGQNYGYTF,TGTGCCAGTACTCCGGGACAAAACTATGGCTACACCTTC
17,TRBV18,TRBD1,TRBJ2-2,.,CASSRPLGQGNTGELFF,TGTGCCAGCTCACGCCCCCTCGGACAGGGGAACACCGGGGAGCTGTTTTTT
12,TRBV12-5,TRBD1,TRBJ2-7,.,CASGPGTDEQYF,TGTGCTAGTGGACCAGGGACAGACGAGCAGTACTTC
18,TRBV19,TRBD1,TRBJ2-1,.,CASSMTVGGTGDFGEQFF,TGTGCCAGTAGTATGACGGTAGGAGGGACAGGGGATTTCGGTGAGCAGTTCTTC
14,TRBV4-1,.,TRBJ1-2,.,CASSQGYGEDGYTF,TGCGCCAGCAGCCAAGGATATGGAGAAGATGGCTACACCTTC
12,TRBV2,.,TRBJ1-2,.,CASNKETYGYTF,TGTGCCAGCAATAAGGAGACCTATGGCTACACCTTC
15,TRBV5-4,TRBD1,TRBJ1-2,few,CASSPGQGRDYGYTF,TGTGCCAGCAGCCCGGGACAGGGTCGGGACTATGGCTACACCTTC
14,TRBV6-1,TRBD1,TRBJ2-2,.,CASTYRGPTGELFF,TGTGCCAGCACGTACAGGGGACCGACCGGGGAGCTGTTTTTT
13,TRBV30,.,TRBJ2-7,.,CAWSRTARGEQYF,TGTGCCTGGAGCCGTACCGCTAGGGGCGAGCAGTACTTC
14,TRBV5-1,.,TRBJ2-2,.,CASSTDRNTGELFF,TGCGCCAGCAGCACGGACAGGAACACCGGGGAGCTGTTTTTT
12,TRBV6-5,.,TRBJ1-1,.,CASLSVNTEAFF,TGTGCCAGCCTGTCGGTGAACACTGAAGCTTTCTTT
18,TRBV4-2,.,TRBJ1-2,.,CASSQFRRGRGGGYGYTF,TGTGCCAGCAGCCAGTTTAGGAGGGGCCGAGGAGGCGGCTATGGCTACACCTTC
15,TRBV7-9,TRBD2,TRBJ2-1,.,CASTNGLAGLNEQFF,TGTGCCAGCACTAATGGACTAGCGGGACTAAATGAGCAGTTCTTC
16,TRBV7-3,.,TRBJ2-6,.,CASSLTNQAGANVLTF,TGTGCCAGCAGCTTAACTAACCAGGCAGGGGCCAACGTCCTGACTTTC
16,TRBV6-5,TRBD2,TRBJ2-3,.,CASSFRTSGRPDTQYF,TGTGCCAGCAGTTTCCGGACTAGCGGGAGGCCAGATACGCAGTATTTT
14,TRBV29-1,TRBD1,TRBJ1-1,.,CSVDRGLVNTEAFF,TGCAGCGTGGACAGGGGGCTGGTGAACACTGAAGCTTTCTTT
14,TRBV18,TRBD1,TRBJ1-4,.,CASSPQGADEKLFF,TGTGCCAGCTCACCACAGGGGGCGGATGAAAAACTGTTTTTT
14,TRBV6-1,.,TRBJ1-1,.,CASIWGQGIAEAFF,TGTGCCAGCATCTGGGGGCAGGGGATCGCTGAAGCTTTCTTT
17,TRBV6-4,TRBD1,TRBJ1-6,medium-sized,CASSVSSTGTGNSPLHF,TGTGCCAGCAGTGTGTCCAGCACCGGGACAGGAAATTCACCCCTCCACTTT
15,TRBV5-1,.,TRBJ2-7,.,CASSFTGSGSYEQYF,TGCGCCAGCAGCTTTACGGGGAGCGGCTCCTACGAGCAGTACTTC
15,TRBV7-9,TRBD1,TRBJ1-5,.,CASSLNGQGDQPQHF,TGTGCCAGCAGCTTAAACGGACAGGGTGATCAGCCCCAGCATTTT
13,TRBV5-8,.,TRBJ2-1,.,CASSRPGYNEQFF,TGTGCCAGCAGCAGACCAGGGTACAATGAGCAGTTCTTC
13,TRBV29-1,.,TRBJ1-2,once,CSVELRGVYGYTF,TGCAGCGTTGAGCTGAGAGGTGTGTATGGCTACACCTTC
13,TRBV27,.,TRBJ1-5,.,CASSLTAYQPQHF,TGTGCCAGCAGTTTGACAGCGTATCAGCCCCAGCATTTT
16,TRBV19,TRBD2,TRBJ2-3,.,CASSERRGFGADTQYF,TGTGCCAGTAGTGAACGGCGGGGGTTTGGCGCTGATACGCAGTATTTT
16,TRBV28,.,TRBJ2-5,.,CASSKLPTGTQETQYF,TGTGCCAGCAGTAAACTTCCAACGGGTACCCAAGAGACCCAGTACTTC
14,TRBV19,.,TRBJ1-5,.,CASSPGSRSQPQHF,TGTGCCAGTAGTCCCGGGAGTCGGAGTCAGCCCCAGCATTTT
15,TRBV14,.,TRBJ1-6,.,CASSRQQGYNSPLHF,TGTGCCAGCAGCCGACAGCAGGGGTATAATTCACCCCTCCACTTT
17,TRBV27,TRBD1,TRBJ2-7,once,CASSLVWGQGASYEQYF,TGTGCCAGCAGTTTGGTGTGGGGACAGGGAGCCTCCTACGAGCAGTACTTC
17,TRBV6-1,.,TRBJ1-5,.,CASSGQGGAVSNQPQHF,TGTGCCAGCAGTGGGCAAGGGGGAGCTGTTAGCAATCAGCCCCAGCATTTT
11,TRBV20-1,.,TRBJ2-1,.,CSPSSYNEQFF,TGCAGTCCGAGCTCCTACAATGAGCAGTTCTTC
13,TRBV10-3,.,TRBJ1-1,.,CAIKTGPNTEAFF,TGTGCCATCAAAACAGGGCCGAACACTGAAGCTTTCTTT
13,TRBV5-1,TRBD2,TRBJ2-3,.,CASSFGGADTQYF,TGCGCCAGCAGCTTTGGGGGGGCAGATACGCAGTATTTT
16,TRBV30,TRBD2,TRBJ2-1,.,CAWSVDGLAGYNEQFF,TGTGCCTGGAGTGTCGATGGGCTAGCGGGGTACAATGAGCAGTTCTTC
16,TRBV21-1,.,TRBJ1-5,.,CASSNGVGQNYQPQHF,TGTGCCAGCAGCAACGGGGTGGGACAAAATTATCAGCCCCAGCATTTT
21,TRBV9,TRBD2,TRBJ2-5,.,CASSVTVWTATGREGQETQYF,TGTGCCAGCAGCGTAACGGTGTGGACAGCCACGGGGCGGGAGGGCCAAGAGACCCAGTACTTC
11,TRBV30,TRBD1,TRBJ2-5,once,CAYSDRGFQYF,TGTGCCTACTCGGACAGGGGATTTCAGTACTTC
12,TRBV10-3,.,TRBJ1-1,.,CAISGGGTEAFF,TGTGCCATCAGTGGAGGGGGAACTGAAGCTTTCTTT
16,TRBV28,TRBD2,TRBJ2-3,.,CASSSALAGGPYTQYF,TGTGCCAGCAGTTCCGCACTAGCGGGAGGGCCCTATACGCAGTATTTT
17,TRBV5-4,TRBD2,TRBJ2-3,.,CASSPPPSGKFTDTQYF,TGTGCCAGCAGCCCACCTCCTAGCGGGAAATTCACAGATACGCAGTATTTT
17,TRBV14,TRBD1,TRBJ2-7,few,CASSQRTGSNSAYEQYF,TGTGCCAGCAGCCAACGGACAGGGTCAAATTCCGCCTACGAGCAGTACTTC
14,TRBV15,.,TRBJ2-5,.,CATSRGGGRETQYF,TGTGCCACCAGCAGAGGTGGGGGGAGAGAGACCCAGTACTTC
16,TRBV7-3,TRBD1,TRBJ2-7,.,CASSLIPAGGSYEQYF,TGTGCCAGCAGCTTAATTCCGGCAGGGGGCTCCTACGAGCAGTACTTC
15,TRBV7-2,TRBD1,TRBJ1-2,.,CASSVRDRDPGGYTF,TGTGCCAGCAGCGTCCGGGACAGGGATCCGGGAGGCTACACCTTC
14,TRBV4-2,TRBD1,TRBJ2-7,once,CASSQGQEHYEQYF,TGTGCCAGCAGCCAGGGACAGGAGCACTACGAGCAGTACTTC
15,TRBV29-1,.,TRBJ2-1,few,CSVDGDRPISNEQFF,TGCAGCGTTGACGGTGACAGGCCGATAAGTAATGAGCAGTTCTTC